The clone carrying this T cell receptor beta chain was found many times. The target antigen is unknown. The CDR3 consists of 16 residues. The V gene end was trimmed by 1 base and the J gene end by 1 base; junction bases not matched to a gene: 6. Germline values: CDR1 SEHNR, CDR2 FQNEAQ (reference sequence). The data stem from a study of CD8+CD57+ T cells in acquired aplastic anemia. General study results and limits: Comparison of patients with controls identified approximately 28 shared CD8+ CDR3 sequences.

Genomic DNA was employed as the template in profiling TCR beta VDJ and CDR3. TCRdb re-derived calls from the reads in MiXCR, one entry per CDR3 protein. The sample contains about 210,000 distinct CDR3 sequences, around 32% of which appear only once. Sequencing was performed on sorted CD4+, CD8+, or CD8+CD57+ T cells (not recorded which) from PBMCs. This sequence joins TRBV7-9 and TRBJ1-1, with TRBD1 matching 7 bases. The receptor comes from a human donor in good health, serving as a control. The CDR3 is CASSLGGQFSNTEAFF. As DNA, the CDR3 is TGTGCCAGCAGCTTAGGGGGACAGTTTTCGAACACTGAAGCTTTCTTT.